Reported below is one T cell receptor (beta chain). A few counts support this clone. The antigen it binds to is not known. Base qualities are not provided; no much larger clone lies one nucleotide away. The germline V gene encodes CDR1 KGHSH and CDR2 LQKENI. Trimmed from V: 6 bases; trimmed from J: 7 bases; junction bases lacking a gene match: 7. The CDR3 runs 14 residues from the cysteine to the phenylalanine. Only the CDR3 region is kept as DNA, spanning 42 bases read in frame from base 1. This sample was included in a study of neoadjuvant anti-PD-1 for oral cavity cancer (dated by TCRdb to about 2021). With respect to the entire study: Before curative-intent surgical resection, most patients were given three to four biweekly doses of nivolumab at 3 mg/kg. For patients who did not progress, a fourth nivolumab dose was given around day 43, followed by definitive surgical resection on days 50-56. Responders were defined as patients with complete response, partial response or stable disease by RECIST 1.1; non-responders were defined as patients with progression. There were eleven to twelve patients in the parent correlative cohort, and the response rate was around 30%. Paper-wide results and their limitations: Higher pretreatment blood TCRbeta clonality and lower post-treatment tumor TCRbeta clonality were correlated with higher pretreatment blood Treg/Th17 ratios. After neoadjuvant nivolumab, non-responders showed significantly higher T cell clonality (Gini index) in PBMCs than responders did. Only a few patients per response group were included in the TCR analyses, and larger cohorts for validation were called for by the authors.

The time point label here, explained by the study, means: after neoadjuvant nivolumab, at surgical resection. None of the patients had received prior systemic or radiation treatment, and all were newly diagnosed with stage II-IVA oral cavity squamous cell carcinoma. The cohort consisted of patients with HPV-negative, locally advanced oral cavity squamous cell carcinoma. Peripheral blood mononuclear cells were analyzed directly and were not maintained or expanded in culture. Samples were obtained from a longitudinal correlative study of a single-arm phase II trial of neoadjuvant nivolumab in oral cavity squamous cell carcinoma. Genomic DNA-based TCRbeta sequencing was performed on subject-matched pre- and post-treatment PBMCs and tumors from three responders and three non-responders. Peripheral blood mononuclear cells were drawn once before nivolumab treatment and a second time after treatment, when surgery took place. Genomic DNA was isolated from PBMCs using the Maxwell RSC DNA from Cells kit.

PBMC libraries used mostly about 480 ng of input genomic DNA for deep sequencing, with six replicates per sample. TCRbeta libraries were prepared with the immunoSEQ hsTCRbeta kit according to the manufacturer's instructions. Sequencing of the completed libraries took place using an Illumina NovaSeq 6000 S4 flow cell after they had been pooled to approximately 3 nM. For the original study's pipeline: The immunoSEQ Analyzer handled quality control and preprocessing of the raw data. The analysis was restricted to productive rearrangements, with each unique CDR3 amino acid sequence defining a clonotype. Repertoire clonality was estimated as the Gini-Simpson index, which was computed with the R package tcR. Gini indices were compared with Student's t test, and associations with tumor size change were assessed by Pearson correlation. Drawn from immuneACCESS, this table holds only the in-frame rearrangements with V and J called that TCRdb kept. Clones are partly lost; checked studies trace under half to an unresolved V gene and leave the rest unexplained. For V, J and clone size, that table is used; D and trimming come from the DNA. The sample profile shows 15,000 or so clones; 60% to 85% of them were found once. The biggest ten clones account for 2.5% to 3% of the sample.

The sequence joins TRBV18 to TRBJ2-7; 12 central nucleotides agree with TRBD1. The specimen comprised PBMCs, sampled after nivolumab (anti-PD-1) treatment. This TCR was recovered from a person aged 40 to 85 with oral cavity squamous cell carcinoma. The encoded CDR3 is CASSPGQGAEEQYF. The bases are TGTGCCAGCTCTCCGGGACAGGGGGCTGAAGAGCAGTACTTC.